This T cell receptor beta chain came from a study of blood T cell repertoires in COVID-19. Whole-study context: PBMCs, B-cell-depleted T cells, or T cells provided the cDNA or gDNA that made up the material.

Cohorts were determined from participant-reported clinical history. Data came from immunoSEQ multiplex PCR; TCRdb stores just in-frame clones and leaves some out. The repertoire holds about 210,000 clones, with 75% to 85% as singletons. The receptor comes from a man in his forties who had recovered from COVID-19. The sequenced material came from PBMCs or T cells enriched from blood (not recorded which).

The CDR3 sequence: CASSPGSQETQYF. In DNA, the CDR3 is TGTGCCAGCTCACCAGGCAGCCAAGAGACCCAGTACTTC. This chain uses TRBV18 with TRBJ2-5; D call uncertain. V dropped 2 bases and J dropped 1 base, with 5 bases sitting between them. The CDR3 contains 13 residues. The germline V gene encodes CDR1 KGHSH and CDR2 LQKENI. Full variable domain (remainder filled in from reference TRBV18 and TRBJ2-5): NAGVMQNPRHLVRRRGQEARLRCSPMKGHSHVYWYRQLPEEGLKFMVYLQKENIIDESGMPKERFSAEFPKEGPSILRIQQVVRGDSAAYFCASSPGSQETQYFGPGTRLLVL.